This record covers a single T cell receptor (beta chain). As yet, its antigen is unknown. This record comes from a study of blood T cells in healthy people across ages. Study-wide results and limits: A conclusive naive versus antigen-experienced comparison was prevented by the unsorted PBMCs.

CDR1 is MGHRA, CDR2 YSYEKL, per germline. The V end was cut by 0 bases, the J end by 1 base, with 10 bases between. The CDR3 contains 16 residues. Every sample yielded at least 6.5 million isolated PBMCs. Samples each yielded at least 6 micrograms of total RNA. The use of a sample-barcoded 5' primer and a J-beta primer mix characterized a second PCR of 7 to 11 cycles. TCRdb reanalysed the 5' RACE reads using MiXCR and keeps one entry per CDR3 protein. The table includes approximately 940,000 distinct CDR3 sequences, 45% to 50% detected once. The V and J genes are TRBV4-1 and TRBJ2-1; the D is unclear. This TCR came from a man between 25 and 39 years old in good health. Sequenced input: blood. The CDR3 nucleotides read TGCGCCAGCAGCCAAGATTGGCTTAATTCCTACAATGAGCAGTTCTTC. Amino acid sequence: CASSQDWLNSYNEQFF.